The T cell receptor beta chain under discussion was sequenced for a study of T-cell memory formation after mild COVID-19 listed by TCRdb under 2021. Background on the whole study: TCR sequence clusters from the two donors were found to be largely donor specific. In a couple of donors, T-cell clones that expanded and contracted after mild COVID-19 were tracked by sequencing TCRalpha and TCRbeta repertoires over time. The cohort was made up of two young adult volunteers, one female and one male, who were previously healthy.

Comments on this clonotype: What antigen it recognizes has not been identified. It has no much larger one-base neighbor in the sample; base qualities were not kept.

V drops 1 base and J drops 4 bases, leaving 4 bases in between. CDR1 and CDR2 were assigned from the germline V gene (reference sequence) as GTSNPN and SVGIG. Measured from the cysteine to the phenylalanine, the CDR3 is 11 residues long. Only the CDR3 portion is preserved as DNA: 33 bases, with reading frame beginning at the first base. The sequencing machine was an Illumina NovaSeq 6000. Using 5'RACE with constant-segment primers, TCRalpha and TCRbeta cDNA libraries were constructed, with sample barcodes and unique molecular identifiers added in the process. RNA was extracted from every sample with Trizol reagent. Library amplification was performed in two PCR steps, and a second sample barcode and Illumina TruSeq adapters were introduced in the second step. Sequencing of libraries was performed on an Illumina NovaSeq with 2 x 150 bp paired-end reads. The original methods were these. With migec v1.2.7, reads were demultiplexed and then collapsed into UMI-guided consensus sequences. Using mixcr v2.1.11, UMI consensuses were aligned to TRA and TRB V and J templates and then assembled into clonotypes. A clonotype was counted as expanded or contracted only when both edgeR and NoisET called the clonotype significant, with the noise models trained on biological replicates. For edgeR calls, the cutoffs were a false discovery rate-adjusted p below 0.01 and a log2 fold-change threshold of 1. As an exploratory analysis of dynamics, max-normalized trajectories of the 1000 most abundant clonotypes were examined with PCA combined with hierarchical clustering. Separately sequenced CD4+ and CD8+ repertoires were used to assign a CD4 or CD8 phenotype to each responding clone. TCRdb cleaned the public reads at Q25 with fastp, built clones with MiXCR and kept in-frame beta chains. Identical CDR3 proteins give one entry, which carries the most common genes and DNA. TCRdb, not the original authors, processed these V and J calls. The sample records some 440,000 distinct CDR3 sequences, nearly 25% of which are singletons. Together, the top ten hold approximately 12% of the sample.

The study at large found these results: Some responding clones were detected in pre-infection memory, which suggested that pre-existing cross-reactive memory T cells had joined the SARS-CoV-2 response. Contracting CD4+ clones appeared mostly in the CM and EM memory subsets, whereas CD8+ clones were enriched in EMRA. SARS-CoV-2 specificity of the second-wave clones peaking on day 37 was not confirmed. Clones that contracted from day 15 to 85 showed balanced CD4/CD8 phenotypes, whereas a second wave of clones that expanded from day 15 to 37 leaned towards CD4+. The study covered only a couple of mild cases, and larger cohorts including severe cases with pre-infection samples were considered necessary.

Ficoll-Paque density gradient centrifugation was the method used to isolate PBMCs. The TCR was taken from an adult woman who had mild COVID-19 (a few samples of this study predate the infection). The sample titles of this study are shuffled in the database, so cell type and time point are left out; the donor was told from shared clones. Sequencing input: PBMCs or a T cell subset sorted from them (not recorded which). The chain is assembled from TRBV30 and TRBJ2-5, with the D gene not clear enough to name. The CDR3 reads as follows: CAWSGGETQYF. The DNA sequence is as follows: TGTGCCTGGAGTGGTGGAGAGACCCAGTACTTC.